Listed here are 31 T cell receptor beta chains from one sample, sequenced in a study of cytomegalovirus exposure and HLA in healthy donors. The primer mix had 60 Vbeta and 13 Jbeta primers. Some clones are missing from TCRdb's copy, which holds only in-frame ones; the method was immunoSEQ multiplex PCR. The repertoire holds approximately 140,000 clones, about 82% seen once, with about 1.2% in the top ten. Sequences were obtained from PBMCs. All receptors come from a boy aged 5 to 17 in good health and CMV-seronegative.

The chain combines TRBV27 with TRBJ1-5; the D is unclear. Trimming took 0 bases from V and 0 from J, leaving 9 bases between them. The CDR3 sequence is 16 residues long. CDR1 is MNHEY and CDR2 is SMNVEV in the germline V gene (reference sequence). The DNA for the CDR3 is TGTGCCAGCAGTTTATCGGCTCCCGATAGCAATCAGCCCCAGCATTTT. Amino acids: CASSLSAPDSNQPQHF.

The CDR3 reads CASSLVWLGVTGELFF. CDR3 bases: TGTGCCAGCAGCTTAGTTTGGCTCGGGGTCACCGGGGAGCTGTTTTTT. This chain uses TRBV7-9 with TRBJ2-2, with D perhaps matching TRBD2 (5 bases). The germline gives CDR1 SEHNR, CDR2 FQNEAQ (reference sequence). The CDR3 runs 16 residues. Trimming removed 1 base at V and 4 bases at J, with 13 bases between. Full variable domain (missing parts from reference TRBV7-9 and TRBJ2-2): DTGVSQNPRHKITKRGQNVTFRCDPISEHNRLYWYRQTLGQGPEFLTYFQNEAQLEKSRLLSDRFSAERPKGSFSTLEIQRTEQGDSAMYLCASSLVWLGVTGELFFGEGSRLTVL.

This clone has only a few counts. CDR3 DNA sequence: TGTGCCAGCAGCCCGGGTTGGAACACTGAAGCTTTCTTT. Its protein is CASSPGWNTEAFF. V gene TRBV5-6 combines with J gene TRBJ1-1, with no clear D. Germline V lookup: CDR1 SGHDT, CDR2 YYEEEE. Trimming pared 4 bases from V and 1 base from J, leaving 8 bases between. The CDR3 runs 13 residues.

V usage is TRBV30 and J usage is TRBJ2-2; D call uncertain. Germline values: CDR1 GTSNPN, CDR2 SVGIG (reference sequence). CDR3 size: 12 residues. Trimming cost V 0 bases and J 8 bases, with 7 bases left between them. CDR3 DNA: TGTGCCTGGAGTGTACAGCTAGGGGAGCTGTTTTTT. This encodes CAWSVQLGELFF.

This clone was observed once. The V call is TRBV2, the J call TRBJ2-5; 9 bases match TRBD1. Trimming at V came to 6 bases and at J to 1 base, leaving 3 bases not matched to a gene. The germline gives CDR1 SNHLY, CDR2 FYNNEI. The CDR3 spans 14 residues. The CDR3 loop is CASRTDRGQETQYF. In DNA form, the CDR3 reads TGTGCCAGCAGGACGGACAGGGGCCAAGAGACCCAGTACTTC.

The CDR3 region is CASSGGGRRNTEAFF. The CDR3 bases are TGCGCCAGCAGCGGGGGGGGCAGGCGGAACACTGAAGCTTTCTTT. This chain joins TRBV5-1 and TRBJ1-1, with D perhaps matching TRBD1 (6 bases). The V end was cut by 4 bases, the J end by 1 base, with 14 bases between. The CDR3 covers 15 residues. Germline loops: CDR1 SGHRS, CDR2 YFSETQ.

The CDR3 DNA is TGTGCCAGCACCGGAGTACAGAACACCGGGGAGCTGTTTTTT. Amino acids: CASTGVQNTGELFF. The chain is built from TRBV27 and TRBJ2-2; D is unclear. Germline-derived CDR1 and CDR2 are MNHEY and SMNVEV (reference sequence). Trimming pared 7 bases from V and 1 base from J, leaving 10 bases between. This CDR3 is built from 14 residues.

The gene calls are TRBV10-3 and TRBJ1-1; tentative D call: TRBD1 (6 bases). The CDR3 loop spans 15 amino acids. The germline V gene encodes CDR1 ENHRY and CDR2 SYGVKD. Trimming stripped 7 bases from V and 2 bases from J, with 17 bases between. CDR3 in amino acids: CAINDRSSTNTEAFF. The CDR3 DNA reads as TGTGCCATCAACGACAGGTCGTCGACTAACACTGAAGCTTTCTTT.

This sequence joins TRBV7-8 and TRBJ2-1; no clear D. CDR3 size: 14 residues. Germline CDR1 is SGHVS and CDR2 is FQNEAQ. V was cut by 5 bases and J by 6 bases, with 14 bases left in between. The CDR3: CASSALGDPNEQFF. The CDR3 region has the DNA TGTGCCAGCAGCGCCCTAGGAGATCCCAATGAGCAGTTCTTC.

The chain recombines TRBV19 with TRBJ2-2, with 7 bases identical to TRBD1. Per the germline V gene, CDR1 is LNHDA and CDR2 is SQIVND (reference sequence). J was trimmed by 1 base and V by 4 bases; bases with no gene match: 3. The CDR3 totals 15 residues. The CDR3 region is CASSTGGRNTGELFF. DNA of the CDR3: TGTGCCAGTAGTACAGGGGGTAGGAACACCGGGGAGCTGTTTTTT.

This clone was seen repeatedly, ten times or more. Written as DNA, the CDR3 is TGTGCCTGGAGTCCTACAGGGGGTCTAAATGAAAAACTGTTTTTT. Amino acid sequence: CAWSPTGGLNEKLFF. V is TRBV30 and J is TRBJ1-4; TRBD1 matches at 8 bases. Germline assignment: CDR1 GTSNPN and CDR2 SVGIG (reference sequence). This CDR3 is 15 amino acids long. Germline trimming cut 2 bases from V and 5 bases from J; bases unmatched to any gene: 7.

The rearrangement uses TRBV1 and TRBJ1-5; TRBD1 was called by the table and not checked on the DNA. TRBV1 is assigned pseudogene status. CDR3 length equals 14 residues. CDR3 loop: CIRRDRYSNQPQHF. CDR3 bases: TGCATACGCCGGGACAGGTATAGCAATCAGCCCCAGCATTTT.

The gene calls are TRBV29-1 and TRBJ1-1; D unresolved. Trimming shortened V by 5 bases and J by 0 bases, and 10 bases separated the two germline ends. The CDR3 consists of 13 residues. Germline V gives CDR1 SQVTM, CDR2 ANQGSEA. CDR3 sequence: CSVWAGMNTEAFF. CDR3 DNA sequence: TGCAGCGTTTGGGCGGGTATGAACACTGAAGCTTTCTTT.

The chain recombines TRBV4-3 with TRBJ1-4; no definite D call. Trimming shortened V by 0 bases and J by 7 bases, and 9 bases separated the two germline ends. This CDR3 is built from 14 residues. CDR1 and CDR2 from the germline V gene are LGHNA and YSLEER. CDR3 region: CASSQDGYGEKLFF. The CDR3, as DNA: TGCGCCAGCAGCCAAGACGGGTATGGTGAAAAACTGTTTTTT.

The chain uses TRBV5-6 and TRBJ2-1; 7 nucleotides line up with TRBD2. V shed 0 bases and J 7 bases; nucleotides not matched to a gene: 13. The V gene's germline CDR1 is SGHDT and CDR2 YYEEEE. CDR3 length: 17 amino acids. CDR3 protein: CASSLALSGLGANEQFF. In DNA form, the CDR3 reads TGTGCCAGCAGCTTGGCACTTAGCGGGCTAGGGGCAAATGAGCAGTTCTTC.

The rearrangement joins TRBV7-4 to TRBJ2-7, with D perhaps TRBD2 (6 bases). V shed 4 bases and J shed 0 bases, with 13 bases lying between them. CDR1 and CDR2 (germline): SGHVT, SQSDAQ. This CDR3 comprises 15 residues. CDR3 sequence: CASSWGGDGSYEQYF. CDR3 bases: TGTGCCAGCAGCTGGGGCGGGGACGGCTCCTACGAGCAGTACTTC.

This clone was detected only once. The J gene is TRBJ1-6, the V gene TRBV25-1, with TRBD1 matching over 7 bases. From germline, CDR1 is MGHDK and CDR2 SYGVNS. This CDR3 contains 14 residues. After removal of 5 bases from V and 7 bases from J, the junction contained 5 bases not matched to a gene. The CDR3: CASSLTGRNSPLHF. The CDR3 DNA reads TGTGCCAGCAGTCTGACAGGGAGGAATTCACCCCTCCACTTT.

This rearrangement joins TRBV5-1 to TRBJ1-1; the D is unclear. CDR1 is SGHRS, CDR2 YFSETQ, per germline. The V gene lost 0 bases and the J gene lost 6 bases, with 12 bases spanning the gap. The CDR3 is made up of 14 amino acids. CDR3 sequence: CASSLDLEAPEAFF. CDR3 sequence (DNA): TGCGCCAGCAGCTTGGACCTAGAAGCCCCTGAAGCTTTCTTT.

The rearrangement joins TRBV7-7 to TRBJ2-7, with 12 nucleotides matching TRBD1. V was clipped by 5 bases and J by 2 bases; unmatched bases: 4. The CDR3 has 15 residues. Germline CDR1 SSHAT, CDR2 FNYEAQ (reference sequence). DNA for the CDR3: TGTGCCAGCAGCCTGGGGACAGGGGGCCCCTACGAGCAGTACTTC. Encoded protein: CASSLGTGGPYEQYF.

V usage is TRBV19 and J usage is TRBJ1-5; no firm D call. CDR3 length: 13 residues. In germline, CDR1 is LNHDA, CDR2 SQIVND (reference sequence). Trimming cost V 9 bases and J 1 base, with 10 bases left between them. CDR3 in amino acids: CASTVRSNQPQHF. CDR3 in DNA: TGTGCCAGCACGGTTCGGAGCAATCAGCCCCAGCATTTT.

The genes are TRBV4-1 and TRBJ1-2; D is ambiguous. Trimming took 1 base from V and 5 from J, leaving 14 bases between them. This CDR3 has 15 amino acids. Germline V gene data show CDR1 as MGHRA and CDR2 as YSYEKL. The CDR3, as DNA: TGCGCCAGCAGCCAAGTTTCGGGGATTTGGTATGGCTACACCTTC. Translated: CASSQVSGIWYGYTF.

The rearrangement uses TRBV18 and TRBJ2-2; D call uncertain. The germline CDR1 and CDR2 sequences are KGHSH and LQKENI. V was trimmed by 0 bases and J by 8 bases, leaving 7 bases between them. CDR3 length equals 13 residues. DNA for the CDR3: TGTGCCAGCTCACCACCGTGGGCGGGGGAGCTGTTTTTT. Its protein product is CASSPPWAGELFF.

The V and J genes are TRBV19 and TRBJ2-7, with D maybe TRBD2 (6 bases). V was cut by 6 bases and J by 3 bases, with 15 bases left in between. CDR1 is LNHDA and CDR2 is SQIVND in the germline V gene (reference sequence). The CDR3 is made up of 14 amino acids. Here the CDR3 reads CASRTSGAGYEQYF. The CDR3 DNA is TGTGCCAGTAGGACCTCTGGAGCGGGCTACGAGCAGTACTTC.

The V gene is TRBV7-9, the J gene TRBJ2-5, with unresolved D. Germline lookup yields CDR1 SEHNR and CDR2 FQNEAQ (reference sequence). The CDR3 is made up of 11 amino acids. Trimming removed 5 bases from V and 2 bases from J, with 3 bases in between. CDR3 nucleotide sequence: TGTGCCAGCAGCCAACAAGAGACCCAGTACTTC. This encodes CASSQQETQYF.

The chain couples TRBV2 to TRBJ2-5; the D gene is possibly TRBD2 (6 bases). CDR1 is SNHLY, CDR2 FYNNEI, per germline. V shed 2 bases and J shed 1 base, with 11 bases lying between them. The CDR3 extends over 15 amino acids. CDR3 DNA sequence: TGTGCCAGCAGTGAAAGGAGGGTCCTCCAAGAGACCCAGTACTTC. It is translated as CASSERRVLQETQYF.

This clone was found once. V is TRBV4-3 and J is TRBJ1-5, with no clear D. Germline values: CDR1 LGHNA, CDR2 YSLEER. This CDR3 has 15 amino acids. Trimming left V 1 base short and J 2 bases short, with 9 bases between. The CDR3 spells CASSQGSLGNQPQHF. The CDR3 nucleotides read TGCGCCAGCAGCCAAGGGAGCCTGGGCAATCAGCCCCAGCATTTT.

The J gene is TRBJ1-4, the V gene TRBV30; D is perhaps TRBD1 (6 bases). This CDR3 has 13 amino acids. With 4 bases removed from V and 6 bases from J, the gap between germline ends came to 12 bases. Per germline, CDR1 GTSNPN and CDR2 SVGIG (reference sequence). CDR3 sequence: CAWNTGTDEKLFF. CDR3 nucleotides: TGTGCCTGGAATACAGGGACGGATGAAAAACTGTTTTTT.

The chain uses TRBV6-1 and TRBJ2-5; 7 nucleotides line up with TRBD2. Trimming cost V 7 bases and J 5 bases; bases outside gene matches: 13. The V gene's germline CDR1 is MNHNS and CDR2 SASEGT. The CDR3 runs 15 residues. The CDR3 region is CASTLRGGVRETQYF. CDR3 in DNA: TGTGCCAGCACCCTAAGGGGAGGGGTCAGGGAGACCCAGTACTTC.

This clone came up a few times. The V and J genes are TRBV10-3 and TRBJ2-1; the match to TRBD2 covers 14 bases. V shed 5 bases and J 8 bases; nucleotides not matched to a gene: 5. From germline, CDR1 is ENHRY and CDR2 SYGVKD. This CDR3 spans 15 amino acids. The CDR3 bases are TGTGCCATCAGTTGGACTAGCGGGAGGTCCGATGAGCAGTTCTTC. Protein: CAISWTSGRSDEQFF.

The genes are TRBV6-4 and TRBJ2-2, with D uncertain. Trimming took 6 bases from V and 4 from J, leaving 15 bases between them. Germline V gives CDR1 MRHNA, CDR2 SNTAGT. The CDR3 is made up of 15 amino acids. The CDR3 nucleotides read TGTGCCAGCAGCCAAGGAGAGGTGGGCACCGGGGAGCTGTTTTTT. Its translation: CASSQGEVGTGELFF.

This clone was seen more than once but under ten times. The rearrangement uses TRBV30 and TRBJ2-7; the match to TRBD1 covers 9 bases. The CDR3 contains 14 residues. Per germline, CDR1 GTSNPN and CDR2 SVGIG (reference sequence). Losses at the gene ends were 3 bases for V and 3 bases for J; bases not matched to a gene: 6. CDR3 region: CAWRDTGGFYEQYF. The CDR3 bases are TGTGCCTGGAGGGATACAGGGGGCTTCTACGAGCAGTACTTC.